This entry lists 32 T cell receptor beta chains sequenced from one sample in a study of siplizumab effects on memory and regulatory T cells. Cells from the mixed lymphocyte reaction were cocultured for more than 5 days at 37°C. These receptors have no known antigen. Libraries were prepared by immunoSEQ multiplex PCR; TCRdb keeps only in-frame clonotypes and omits some of them. Here the sample spans approximately 14,000 clones, approximately 45% being singletons. The sample comprised CFSE-low (dividing) CD4+ T cells sorted from an allogeneic mixed lymphocyte reaction. These TCRs come from a human donor in good health; the cells came from an allogeneic mixed lymphocyte reaction. Some clones in this sample may be carry-over from other donors' samples.

The rearrangement links TRBV10-1 to TRBJ2-1, with 12 bases matching TRBD2. Germline V gene sequence: CDR1 WNHNN, CDR2 SYGVQD (reference sequence). The CDR3 spans 16 residues. J was trimmed by 7 bases and V by 6 bases; bases with no gene match: 10. CDR3 amino acids: CASSPALAGGLNEQFF. The CDR3 DNA sequence: TGCGCCAGCAGCCCGGCGCTAGCGGGAGGGCTAAATGAGCAGTTCTTC.

Concerning this clone itself: Other DNA variants within this sample encode the same CDR3. V is TRBV6-5 and J is TRBJ2-7; D unclear. The V gene lost 0 bases and the J gene lost 2 bases, with 11 bases spanning the gap. Germline loops: CDR1 MNHEY, CDR2 SVGAGI. This CDR3 comprises 15 residues. CDR3 residues: CASSYSRPGPYEQYF. The CDR3 coding sequence is TGTGCCAGCAGTTACTCCCGGCCGGGTCCCTACGAGCAGTACTTC.

V and J are TRBV5-1 and TRBJ2-4; 8 bases are shared with TRBD1. The CDR3 spans 17 residues. With V trimmed by 3 bases and J by 1 base, 9 bases remained unmatched. Germline V CDR1 and CDR2: SGHRS, YFSETQ. CDR3 region: CASSSTGGARAKNIQYF. CDR3 bases: TGCGCCAGCAGCTCCACAGGGGGTGCCCGGGCCAAAAACATTCAGTACTTC.

This chain links TRBV2 with TRBJ2-7, with D perhaps assigned TRBD1 or TRBD2 (5 bases each). Trimming cost V 6 bases and J 3 bases, with 15 bases left between them. CDR1 and CDR2 (germline): SNHLY, FYNNEI. The CDR3 length is 14 residues. CDR3 sequence reads: CASRGTAANYEQYF. CDR3 sequence (DNA): TGTGCCAGCAGGGGGACCGCAGCTAACTACGAGCAGTACTTC. Combining the CDR3 with reference TRBV2 and TRBJ2-7 gives the whole variable domain EPEVTQTPSHQVTQMGQEVILRCVPISNHLYFYWYRQILGQKVEFLVSFYNNEISEKSEIFDDQFSVERPDGSNFTLKIRSTKLEDSAMYFCASRGTAANYEQYFGPGTRLTVT.

This clone was observed a few times. This rearrangement joins TRBV7-3 to TRBJ2-3, with TRBD2 identical over 9 bases. The CDR3 loop spans 14 amino acids. Germline CDR1 is SGHTA and CDR2 is FQGTGA. The V gene end was trimmed by 6 bases and the J gene end by 1 base; junction bases not matched to a gene: 2. The CDR3 here is CASRLAGGTDTQYF. CDR3 nucleotide sequence: TGTGCCAGCAGGTTAGCGGGAGGCACAGATACGCAGTATTTT.

The chain is built from TRBV7-9 and TRBJ2-1; 11 positions match TRBD2. After removal of 3 bases from V and 1 base from J, the junction contained 11 bases not matched to a gene. Looked up from germline, CDR1 is SEHNR and CDR2 is FQNEAQ (reference sequence). This CDR3 has 19 amino acids. The CDR3 loop is CASSFTGTSGQTSYNEQFF. CDR3 bases: TGTGCCAGCAGCTTCACAGGGACTAGCGGCCAAACTTCCTACAATGAGCAGTTCTTC.

The chain uses TRBV19 and TRBJ2-1; D possibly corresponds to TRBD2 (6 bases). The V gene lost 8 bases and the J gene lost 3 bases, with 17 bases spanning the gap. This CDR3 spans 15 amino acids. Germline V lookup: CDR1 LNHDA, CDR2 SQIVND (reference sequence). CDR3 region: CASSGGIVLYNEQFF. In nucleotides, the CDR3 is TGTGCCAGTTCTGGCGGGATTGTACTCTACAATGAGCAGTTCTTC. Full variable domain (remainder filled in from reference TRBV19 and TRBJ2-1): DGGITQSPKYLFRKEGQNVTLSCEQNLNHDAMYWYRQDPGQGLRLIYYSQIVNDFQKGDIAEGYSVSREKKESFPLTVTSAQKNPTAFYLCASSGGIVLYNEQFFGPGTRLTVL.

This chain links TRBV28 with TRBJ1-2; a weak D match, TRBD1 (6 bases). V was trimmed by 2 bases and J by 5 bases, leaving 9 bases between them. This CDR3 comprises 13 residues. Germline V gene sequence: CDR1 MDHEN, CDR2 SYDVKM. The CDR3 sequence: CASSLGQRYGYTF. The CDR3 nucleotides are TGTGCCAGCAGTTTAGGACAGAGATATGGCTACACCTTC.

The rearrangement uses TRBV19 and TRBJ1-1; D remains ambiguous. The germline gives CDR1 LNHDA, CDR2 SQIVND (reference sequence). The CDR3 sequence is 15 residues long. Trimming shortened V by 3 bases and J by 7 bases, and 18 bases separated the two germline ends. The chain's CDR3 is CASSITGGSPYEAFF. The CDR3 DNA reads TGTGCCAGTAGTATTACGGGCGGGAGCCCGTATGAAGCTTTCTTT.

This chain connects TRBV5-5 to TRBJ2-2, with 7 bases identical to TRBD2. The germline gives CDR1 SGHKS, CDR2 YYEKEE (reference sequence). The CDR3 contains 14 residues. J lost 4 bases, V lost 4 bases, and 4 bases had no gene match. CDR3 coding DNA: TGTGCCAGCAGCGGGAAGCGGGGCACCGGGGAGCTGTTTTTT. Amino acids: CASSGKRGTGELFF.

This clone has only a few counts. This chain joins TRBV6-5 and TRBJ2-7; D tentatively reads TRBD1 or TRBD2 (5 bases each). The V gene's germline CDR1 is MNHEY and CDR2 SVGAGI. The length of the CDR3 is 14 residues. With 2 bases removed from V and 0 bases from J, the gap between germline ends came to 8 bases. CDR3 amino acids: CASSYTGPSYEQYF. Here the CDR3 DNA reads TGTGCCAGCAGTTACACGGGACCCTCCTACGAGCAGTACTTC.

The CDR3 coding sequence is TGTGCCAGCAGTCCCGCAAGGGGCTATAACTATGGCTACACCTTC. Amino acid sequence: CASSPARGYNYGYTF. The chain links TRBV6-5 to TRBJ1-2; possible D gene TRBD1, 5 bases. Trimming cost V 5 bases and J 1 base, with 14 bases left between them. The CDR3 is 15 residues long. The germline V gene has CDR1 MNHEY and CDR2 SVGAGI.

The chain has TRBV28 and TRBJ2-7; D might be TRBD1 (6 bases). Germline loops: CDR1 MDHEN, CDR2 SYDVKM. The CDR3 spans 17 residues. V dropped 3 bases and J dropped 3 bases, with 21 bases sitting between them. Written as DNA, the CDR3 is TGTGCCAGCAGTTTCCCCAGGGCGCAGGGGAGTTTCTACGAGCAGTACTTC. This codes for CASSFPRAQGSFYEQYF.

By its share, this clone is medium-sized (0.01 to 0.1%). The rearrangement links TRBV28 to TRBJ2-5, with D perhaps matching TRBD1 (5 bases). This CDR3 region has 13 residues. Germline V lookup: CDR1 MDHEN, CDR2 SYDVKM. V lost 2 bases to trimming and J lost 3 bases, with 7 bases between them. The CDR3 nucleotides read TGTGCCAGCAGTTTACTCAGGGAAGAGACCCAGTACTTC. Translation gives CASSLLREETQYF. Filled out from reference TRBV28 and TRBJ2-5, the complete variable domain reads DVKVTQSSRYLVKRTGEKVFLECVQDMDHENMFWYRQDPGLGLRLIYFSYDVKMKEKGDIPEGYSVSREKKERFSLILESASTNQTSMYLCASSLLREETQYFGPGTRLLVL.

The chain combines TRBV11-2 with TRBJ2-5; the match to TRBD1 covers 11 bases. The V segment lost 5 bases and the J segment 4 bases; nucleotides outside the gene matches: 9. The CDR3 covers 16 residues. CDR1 is SGHAT, CDR2 FQNNGV, per germline. CDR3 nucleotides: TGTGCCAGCAGCACAGGACAGGGGGCGCGAGGAGAGACCCAGTACTTC. Protein product: CASSTGQGARGETQYF.

Relative to its sample, this clone is medium-sized (0.01 to 0.1%). J is TRBJ1-2 and V is TRBV7-8; D unclear. The CDR3 spans 15 residues. The V gene lost 4 bases and the J gene lost 4 bases, with 16 bases spanning the gap. Germline CDR1 and CDR2: SGHVS and FQNEAQ. CDR3 amino acids: CASSSLNSVGYGYTF. In DNA form, the CDR3 reads TGTGCCAGCAGCTCCCTTAATAGTGTGGGCTATGGCTACACCTTC.

The V call is TRBV19, the J call TRBJ2-3; the D gene is possibly TRBD2 (7 bases). This CDR3 comprises 14 residues. Trimming stripped 5 bases from V and 4 bases from J, with 13 bases between. The germline V gene encodes CDR1 LNHDA and CDR2 SQIVND (reference sequence). The CDR3 spells CASSGGASPDTQYF. In nucleotides, the CDR3 is TGTGCCAGTAGTGGGGGGGCCTCCCCAGATACGCAGTATTTT.

This clone was counted a few times. The chain links TRBV9 to TRBJ1-2; D possibly corresponds to TRBD1 (6 bases). Trimming left V 0 bases short and J 3 bases short, with 12 bases between. The CDR3 runs 15 residues. The germline V gene has CDR1 SGDLS and CDR2 YYNGEE. CDR3 amino acids: CASSVGGGGYYGYTF. CDR3 nucleotide sequence: TGTGCCAGCAGCGTAGGTGGAGGGGGGTACTATGGCTACACCTTC.

The chain has TRBV19 and TRBJ2-7; D uncertain. CDR3 size: 14 residues. In germline, CDR1 is LNHDA, CDR2 SQIVND (reference sequence). Trimming stripped 11 bases from V and 3 bases from J, with 20 bases between. The CDR3 sequence is CAAWLRQLNYEQYF. CDR3 nucleotide sequence: TGTGCCGCTTGGTTAAGGCAGCTGAACTACGAGCAGTACTTC.

This rearrangement joins TRBV7-3 to TRBJ2-5; TRBD2 might be the D (6 bases). The J call may be incorrect, as the DNA end agrees better with TRBJ2-7. CDR1 SGHTA and CDR2 FQGTGA come from the germline V gene. CDR3 length: 14 residues. The CDR3 region has the DNA TGTGCCAGCAGCTTACAGGGTAGCGGCTACGAGCAGTACTTC. It specifies CASSLQGSGYEQYF.

The CDR3 sequence is CASRPPGLAGNEQFF. The CDR3 DNA sequence: TGTGCCAGCAGACCACCGGGACTAGCGGGGAATGAGCAGTTCTTC. The chain recombines TRBV7-2 with TRBJ2-1; 13 bases fit TRBD2. The CDR3 is made up of 15 amino acids. After removal of 6 bases from V and 7 bases from J, the junction contained 6 bases not matched to a gene. In germline, CDR1 is SGHTA, CDR2 FQGNSA.

The chain employs TRBV28 and TRBJ1-2; D ambiguous. Germline values: CDR1 MDHEN, CDR2 SYDVKM. V was clipped by 4 bases and J by 4 bases, with 10 bases between them. The CDR3 runs 13 residues. The CDR3 sequence: CASSSRGVYGYTF. DNA for the CDR3: TGTGCCAGCAGTTCCCGGGGTGTCTATGGCTACACCTTC.

The chain combines TRBV7-9 with TRBJ1-5, with D uncertain. The germline CDR1 and CDR2 sequences are SEHNR and FQNEAQ (reference sequence). This CDR3 contains 12 residues. The V end was cut by 1 base, the J end by 3 bases, with 1 base between. The CDR3: CASSLDNQPQHF. CDR3 nucleotides: TGTGCCAGCAGCTTAGACAATCAGCCCCAGCATTTT.

This clone has only a few counts. DNA for the CDR3: TGTGCCAGCAGTCCTACTAGCGGAGCCCCCTACAATGAGCAGTTCTTC. Translating gives CASSPTSGAPYNEQFF. The rearrangement uses TRBV7-9 and TRBJ2-1; 8 nucleotides match TRBD2. After removal of 6 bases from V and 2 bases from J, the junction contained 9 bases not matched to a gene. The CDR3 sequence is 16 residues long. The germline gives CDR1 SEHNR, CDR2 FQNEAQ (reference sequence).

This clone was detected a few times. CDR3 nucleotide sequence: TGTGCCAGCAGCCTGGGGGGGCCAAATCAGCCCCAGCATTTT. This gives the protein CASSLGGPNQPQHF. The chain carries TRBV2 and TRBJ1-5; D is possibly TRBD1 (6 bases). The V end was cut by 6 bases, the J end by 4 bases, with 13 bases between. CDR3 size: 14 residues. The germline gives CDR1 SNHLY, CDR2 FYNNEI. The full variable domain, with the rest looked up from reference TRBV2 and TRBJ1-5, is EPEVTQTPSHQVTQMGQEVILRCVPISNHLYFYWYRQILGQKVEFLVSFYNNEISEKSEIFDDQFSVERPDGSNFTLKIRSTKLEDSAMYFCASSLGGPNQPQHFGDGTRLSIL.

J is TRBJ2-7 and V is TRBV7-2; TRBD1 or TRBD2 may be the D gene (5 bases each). Between the trimmed V and J ends, which lost 5 bases and 2 bases, there was a span of 13 bases. Per germline, CDR1 SGHTA and CDR2 FQGNSA. The CDR3 runs 14 residues. The CDR3 DNA reads as TGTGCCAGCAGCCCCGGGACCGATCCCTACGAGCAGTACTTC. This encodes CASSPGTDPYEQYF.

To note about this clone: One end of the junction varies from germline; a read error may be responsible. The chain employs TRBV6-6 and TRBJ2-7, with D unresolved. Germline V gene sequence: CDR1 MNHNY, CDR2 SVGAGI (reference sequence). The CDR3 totals 15 residues. CDR3 in amino acids: CAISETVRSSYEQYF. The CDR3 nucleotides read TGTGCCATCAGTGAGACTGTCCGTAGCTCCTACGAGCAGTACTTC.

Relative to its sample, this clone is medium-sized. V usage is TRBV6-1 and J usage is TRBJ2-7; TRBD1 aligns across 7 bases. The CDR3 is made up of 14 amino acids. V was clipped by 5 bases and J by 0 bases; unmatched bases: 4. Looked up from germline, CDR1 is MNHNS and CDR2 is SASEGT. CDR3 sequence reads: CASSWTGSSYEQYF. The CDR3 bases are TGTGCCAGCAGTTGGACAGGCAGCTCCTACGAGCAGTACTTC.

V gene TRBV14 combines with J gene TRBJ1-2; unclear D gene. The length of the CDR3 is 15 residues. Trimming left V 1 base short and J 4 bases short, with 13 bases between. Germline V lookup: CDR1 SGHDN, CDR2 FVKESK. The CDR3 reads CASSQAAGMIYGYTF. DNA of the CDR3: TGTGCCAGCAGCCAAGCGGCGGGAATGATCTATGGCTACACCTTC.

This clone was seen only a few times. The rearrangement links TRBV20-1 to TRBJ1-2; no definite D call. The germline V gene encodes CDR1 DFQATT and CDR2 SNEGSKA (reference sequence). V was clipped by 0 bases and J by 12 bases, with 11 bases between them. CDR3 size: 11 residues. CDR3 region: CSARDVPLDTF. CDR3 in DNA: TGCAGTGCTAGAGATGTACCCCTAGACACCTTC.

This clone was counted only a few times. The chain links TRBV7-8 to TRBJ1-3; a weak D match, TRBD1 (5 bases). Germline-derived CDR1 and CDR2 are SGHVS and FQNEAQ. The V end was cut by 5 bases, the J end by 3 bases, with 14 bases between. The CDR3 runs to 15 residues. The CDR3 sequence: CASSPPGTGGNTIYF. CDR3 in DNA: TGTGCCAGCAGCCCGCCAGGGACCGGTGGAAACACCATATATTTT.

This clone was counted a few times. The chain uses TRBV19 and TRBJ1-1; possible D gene TRBD1, 5 bases. The germline V gene encodes CDR1 LNHDA and CDR2 SQIVND (reference sequence). This CDR3 contains 14 residues. The V gene lost 8 bases and the J gene lost 1 base, with 14 bases spanning the gap. In nucleotides, the CDR3 is TGTGCCAGTCGACCGGGACCTTGGAACACTGAAGCTTTCTTT. This encodes CASRPGPWNTEAFF.